These T cell receptor beta chains were read from a single sample in a study of OX40 agonist ivuxolimab in advanced cancers. Profiled with immunoSEQ multiplex PCR; TCRdb holds only in-frame clones, not every one. The sample lists 65,000 to 80,000 clones, 87% occurring once. The specimen was CD4+ or CD8+ T cells sorted from blood, collected in a trial of the OX40 agonist ivuxolimab. Receptor source: an adult with an advanced solid tumor such as melanoma, head and neck, liver or kidney cancer. The CDR3 runs from the conserved cysteine through the conserved F or W. A D gene is named only where the DNA matches it firmly. Clone sizes are given selectively: once, few, many, or a class where the clone is expanded.

V gene	clone size	J gene	D gene	CDR3 DNA	CDR3 protein
TRBV27	.	TRBJ2-7	.	TGTGCCAGCAGGGCCCCCGGACACTACGAGCAGTACTTC	CASRAPGHYEQYF
TRBV28	.	TRBJ2-1	TRBD1	TGTGCCAGCAGGTCCGGACAGGGCTGGAATGAGCAGTTCTTC	CASRSGQGWNEQFF
TRBV5-1	few	TRBJ2-3	TRBD2	TGCGCCAGCAGCTTCGGTCTAGCGGGAGATGGGTATTTT	CASSFGLAGDGYF
TRBV7-2	.	TRBJ2-1	.	TGTGCCAGCAGCTTCTTAGGGAGTTGGCAGTTCTTC	CASSFLGSWQFF
TRBV13	few	TRBJ2-1	.	TGTGCCAGCAGCTCCAAATCGTTGATGAGGGCGTTCAATGAGCAGTTCTTC	CASSSKSLMRAFNEQFF
TRBV4-2	once	TRBJ2-7	TRBD1	TGTGCCAGCAGCCAAGTTGGGACAGTCCTCACCTACGAGCAGTACTTC	CASSQVGTVLTYEQYF
TRBV10-3	.	TRBJ2-3	.	TGTGCCATCAGTGACCCCCAGGGCCAAGATACGCAGTATTTT	CAISDPQGQDTQYF
TRBV5-3	.	TRBJ1-4	.	TGTGCCAGAAGCAAATATTTCGAGGAACGTGAAAAACTGTTTTTT	CARSKYFEEREKLFF
TRBV9	.	TRBJ2-1	.	TGTGCCAGCAGCGTAGTGGCTCTAGGGACAAGCTCCTACAATGAGCAGTTCTTC	CASSVVALGTSSYNEQFF
TRBV18	.	TRBJ1-2	.	TGTGCCAGCTCAACCTACAGGGAATCGGACTATGGCTACACCTTC	CASSTYRESDYGYTF